The rows below give T cell receptor beta chains drawn from one sample of a study of T cells in Graves' hyperthyroidism and ophthalmopathy. Using its own MiXCR run on the multiplex PCR reads, TCRdb lists one record per CDR3 protein. The table has about 530,000 distinct CDR3 sequences, roughly 15% seen once. The sequencing sample was made of blood. The receptors come from a young woman with Graves' ophthalmopathy. Each CDR3 is given with its conserved first and last residue. Fields, in order: J gene, V gene, clone size, D gene, CDR3 DNA, CDR3 protein. D genes are given only for firm matches. The size of a clone is reported for some rows only, either as once, few or many, or as a class for expanded clones.

J gene: TRBJ2-5; V gene: TRBV5-5; clone size: -; D gene: TRBD2; CDR3 DNA: TGTGCCAGCAGCTTCGGCCCCTATTGGGAGATAGCGGGGAAACGGGAGACCCAGTACTTC; CDR3 protein: CASSFGPYWEIAGKRETQYF
J gene: TRBJ2-7; V gene: TRBV30; clone size: many; D gene: TRBD1; CDR3 DNA: TGTGCCTGGAGCCCTTTGACAGGGGTAGCCTACGAGCAGTACTTC; CDR3 protein: CAWSPLTGVAYEQYF
J gene: TRBJ1-2; V gene: TRBV7-2; clone size: -; D gene: -; CDR3 DNA: TGTGCCAGTAGGACGGGCAGGTCCAACTATGGCTACACCTTC; CDR3 protein: CASRTGRSNYGYTF
J gene: TRBJ1-5; V gene: TRBV6-4; clone size: few; D gene: -; CDR3 DNA: TGTGCCAGCAGTTACTCGGGGTGGGGCAATCAGCCCCAGCATTTT; CDR3 protein: CASSYSGWGNQPQHF
J gene: TRBJ2-1; V gene: TRBV5-1; clone size: -; D gene: TRBD2; CDR3 DNA: TGCGCCAGCAGCCCCGGGACTAGCGGGGTGCTCTCCTACAATGAGCAGTTCTTC; CDR3 protein: CASSPGTSGVLSYNEQFF
J gene: TRBJ2-7; V gene: TRBV20-1; clone size: many; D gene: TRBD1; CDR3 DNA: TGCAGTGCTAGAGCCCAAGACAGGGGTTTCTACGAGCAGTACTTC; CDR3 protein: CSARAQDRGFYEQYF
J gene: TRBJ1-1; V gene: TRBV4-3; clone size: -; D gene: TRBD1; CDR3 DNA: TGCGCCAGCAGCCAAGAGCGGACAGGGGTGGGCGCTGAAGCTTTCTTT; CDR3 protein: CASSQERTGVGAEAFF
J gene: TRBJ1-4; V gene: TRBV28; clone size: many; D gene: -; CDR3 DNA: TGTGCCAGCAAACCCGGGAGCAGGGGAGGGAATGAAAAACTGTTTTTT; CDR3 protein: CASKPGSRGGNEKLFF
J gene: TRBJ2-1; V gene: TRBV27; clone size: many; D gene: -; CDR3 DNA: TGTGCCAGCTCTTATTTCCGTGGCGGGGAGTACAATGAGCAGTTCTTC; CDR3 protein: CASSYFRGGEYNEQFF
J gene: TRBJ2-3; V gene: TRBV4-2; clone size: many; D gene: TRBD2; CDR3 DNA: TGTGCCAGCAGCCAACTAGCGGGGGGGACAGATACGCAGTATTTT; CDR3 protein: CASSQLAGGTDTQYF
J gene: TRBJ2-7; V gene: TRBV4-3; clone size: few; D gene: -; CDR3 DNA: TGCGCCAGCAGCCGATGGACCAACCTACGCGAGCAGTACTTC; CDR3 protein: CASSRWTNLREQYF
J gene: TRBJ2-7; V gene: TRBV28; clone size: many; D gene: -; CDR3 DNA: TGTGCCAGCAGTCTTAGAGGCTCGACAATTCCCTACGAGCAGTACTTC; CDR3 protein: CASSLRGSTIPYEQYF
J gene: TRBJ2-4; V gene: TRBV10-3; clone size: -; D gene: TRBD1; CDR3 DNA: TGTGCCATCAGTGCCCGGGACAGGGTAAACATTCAGTACTTC; CDR3 protein: CAISARDRVNIQYF
J gene: TRBJ1-5; V gene: TRBV28; clone size: many; D gene: -; CDR3 DNA: TGTGCCAGCAGTTTGATACAGGGTAGCAATCAGCCCCAGCATTTT; CDR3 protein: CASSLIQGSNQPQHF
J gene: TRBJ2-1; V gene: TRBV28; clone size: many; D gene: TRBD2; CDR3 DNA: TGTGCCAGCAGAGAGCGGGGGGCCTACAATGAGCAGTTCTTC; CDR3 protein: CASRERGAYNEQFF
J gene: TRBJ2-1; V gene: TRBV12-3/TRBV12-4; clone size: many; D gene: TRBD2; CDR3 DNA: TGTGCCAGCAGTCCGGGGGCGGGAGGACCCAATGAGCAGTTCTTC; CDR3 protein: CASSPGAGGPNEQFF
J gene: TRBJ1-2; V gene: TRBV5-6; clone size: few; D gene: TRBD1; CDR3 DNA: TGTGCCAGCAGCCTCCGGGACAGAAATTTTAACTATGGCTACACCTTC; CDR3 protein: CASSLRDRNFNYGYTF
J gene: TRBJ2-5; V gene: TRBV9; clone size: few; D gene: -; CDR3 DNA: TGTGCCAGCAGCGTAGGACAAAGGGAGACCCAGTACTTC; CDR3 protein: CASSVGQRETQYF
J gene: TRBJ2-5; V gene: TRBV13; clone size: -; D gene: -; CDR3 DNA: TGTGCCAGCAGTTTAGGGGTTAGTGTTGAGACCCAGTACTTC; CDR3 protein: CASSLGVSVETQYF
J gene: TRBJ1-1; V gene: TRBV3-1; clone size: many; D gene: -; CDR3 DNA: TGTGCCAGCAGTGCAGGGGCCGCCACTGAAGCTTTCTTT; CDR3 protein: CASSAGAATEAFF
J gene: TRBJ2-7; V gene: TRBV5-1; clone size: once; D gene: TRBD1; CDR3 DNA: TGCGCCAGCAGCTTCTACAGGGGGCTCTACGAGCAGTACTTC; CDR3 protein: CASSFYRGLYEQYF
J gene: TRBJ1-1; V gene: TRBV28; clone size: many; D gene: -; CDR3 DNA: TGTGCCAGCAGTTCGGACAGTTTTACTGAAGCTTTCTTT; CDR3 protein: CASSSDSFTEAFF
J gene: TRBJ1-1; V gene: TRBV3-1; clone size: -; D gene: -; CDR3 DNA: TGTGCCAGCAGCCACGGACAGAAGGGATCTGAAGCTTTCTTT; CDR3 protein: CASSHGQKGSEAFF
J gene: TRBJ1-2; V gene: TRBV29-1; clone size: -; D gene: -; CDR3 DNA: TGCAGCGTTGAGGGTCATGGCTACACCTTC; CDR3 protein: CSVEGHGYTF
J gene: TRBJ2-3; V gene: TRBV19; clone size: few; D gene: TRBD1; CDR3 DNA: TGTGCCAGTAGTATTATACCTGGGACAGTCCGCACAGATACGCAGTATTTT; CDR3 protein: CASSIIPGTVRTDTQYF
J gene: TRBJ1-2; V gene: TRBV28; clone size: many; D gene: -; CDR3 DNA: TGTGCCAGCAGTGCCCTAACAGGGACCCTTAGGTATGGCTACACCTTC; CDR3 protein: CASSALTGTLRYGYTF
J gene: TRBJ2-2; V gene: TRBV7-2; clone size: few; D gene: -; CDR3 DNA: TGTGCCAGCAGCTTAGACGCCGGGAGCAAGGGCGGGGAGCTGTTTTTT; CDR3 protein: CASSLDAGSKGGELFF
J gene: TRBJ2-1; V gene: TRBV6-1; clone size: many; D gene: TRBD2; CDR3 DNA: TGTGCCAGCAGTGAAGTAGCGGGAGTCCCCAATGAGCAGTTCTTC; CDR3 protein: CASSEVAGVPNEQFF
J gene: TRBJ1-1; V gene: TRBV3-1; clone size: many; D gene: -; CDR3 DNA: TGTGCCAGCAGCCCAGGCGAAAGAGGGGTCACTGAAGCTTTCTTT; CDR3 protein: CASSPGERGVTEAFF
J gene: TRBJ1-1; V gene: TRBV12-3/TRBV12-4; clone size: many; D gene: TRBD1; CDR3 DNA: TGTGCCAGCAGTACCCAACAGGGGCTCGGCGCTGAAGCTTTCTTT; CDR3 protein: CASSTQQGLGAEAFF
J gene: TRBJ1-1; V gene: TRBV5-5; clone size: -; D gene: -; CDR3 DNA: TGTGCCAGCAGCTTGGTTTTCTCAATTGAGCAGAACACTGAAGCTTTCTTT; CDR3 protein: CASSLVFSIEQNTEAFF
J gene: TRBJ2-2; V gene: TRBV3-1; clone size: -; D gene: -; CDR3 DNA: TGTGCCAGCAGCCAAGATCTGGAGGGCGGGGAGCTGTTTTTT; CDR3 protein: CASSQDLEGGELFF
J gene: TRBJ1-5; V gene: TRBV6-1; clone size: few; D gene: TRBD1; CDR3 DNA: TGTGCCAGCAGTTCGTTCGGGACAGGGGGCAATCAGCCCCAGCATTTT; CDR3 protein: CASSSFGTGGNQPQHF
J gene: TRBJ2-6; V gene: TRBV27; clone size: -; D gene: -; CDR3 DNA: TGTGACAGCAGGGTCGGTGGGGCCAACGTCCTGACTTTC; CDR3 protein: CDSRVGGANVLTF
J gene: TRBJ1-2; V gene: TRBV20-1; clone size: -; D gene: -; CDR3 DNA: TGCAGTGCTACGACACCCAGGATTAGAGGCTACACCTTC; CDR3 protein: CSATTPRIRGYTF
J gene: TRBJ2-2; V gene: TRBV6-1; clone size: many; D gene: -; CDR3 DNA: TGTGCCAGCAGTTCGCTAGCGAGGACCGGGGAGCTGTTTTTT; CDR3 protein: CASSSLARTGELFF
J gene: TRBJ2-5; V gene: TRBV4-2; clone size: -; D gene: TRBD2; CDR3 DNA: TGTGCCAGCAGCCAAAGGGGAAGCGGGAGGGCGACCCAGTACTTC; CDR3 protein: CASSQRGSGRATQYF
J gene: TRBJ2-5; V gene: TRBV15; clone size: many; D gene: TRBD2; CDR3 DNA: TGTGCCACCACTACCGGGGGGTACCAAGAGACCCAGTACTTC; CDR3 protein: CATTTGGYQETQYF
J gene: TRBJ2-7; V gene: TRBV4-1; clone size: -; D gene: TRBD2; CDR3 DNA: TGCGCCAGCAGCCAGGCCCCCCGGAGCGGGAGATACGAGCAGTACTTC; CDR3 protein: CASSQAPRSGRYEQYF
J gene: TRBJ2-3; V gene: TRBV20-1; clone size: -; D gene: -; CDR3 DNA: TGCAGTGCTAGAGGGGGGACGGGCACAGATACGCAGTATTTT; CDR3 protein: CSARGGTGTDTQYF